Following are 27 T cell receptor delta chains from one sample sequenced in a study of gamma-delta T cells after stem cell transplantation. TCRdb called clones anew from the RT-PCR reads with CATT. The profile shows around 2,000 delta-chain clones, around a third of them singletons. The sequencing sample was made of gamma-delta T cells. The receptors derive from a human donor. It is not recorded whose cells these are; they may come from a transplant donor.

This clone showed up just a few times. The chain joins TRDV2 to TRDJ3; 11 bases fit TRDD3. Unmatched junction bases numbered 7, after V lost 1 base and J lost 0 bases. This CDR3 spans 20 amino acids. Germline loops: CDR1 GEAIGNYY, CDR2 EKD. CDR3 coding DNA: TGTGCCTGTGACACGGTACTGGGGGATATGAGCTCCTGGGACACCCGACAGATGTTTTTC. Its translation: CACDTVLGDMSSWDTRQMFF.

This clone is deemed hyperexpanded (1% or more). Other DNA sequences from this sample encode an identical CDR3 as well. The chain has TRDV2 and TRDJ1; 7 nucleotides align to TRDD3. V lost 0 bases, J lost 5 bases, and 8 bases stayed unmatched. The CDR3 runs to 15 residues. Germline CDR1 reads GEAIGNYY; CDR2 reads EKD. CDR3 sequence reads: CACDTVGLGGDKLIF. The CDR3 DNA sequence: TGTGCCTGTGACACCGTTGGTCTTGGGGGAGATAAACTCATCTTT.

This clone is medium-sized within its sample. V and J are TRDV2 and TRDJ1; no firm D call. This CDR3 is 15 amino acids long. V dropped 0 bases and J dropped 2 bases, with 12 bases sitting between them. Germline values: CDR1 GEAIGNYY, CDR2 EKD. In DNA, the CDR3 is TGTGCCTGTGACACCCTGCTGCCCTTAACCGATAAACTCATCTTT. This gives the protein CACDTLLPLTDKLIF.

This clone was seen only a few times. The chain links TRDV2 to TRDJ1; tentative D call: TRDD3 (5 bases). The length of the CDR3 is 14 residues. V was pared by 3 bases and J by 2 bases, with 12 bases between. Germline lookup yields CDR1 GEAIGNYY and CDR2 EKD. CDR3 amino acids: CACDDLGKTDKLIF. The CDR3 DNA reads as TGTGCCTGTGACGACTTGGGGAAGACCGATAAACTCATCTTT.

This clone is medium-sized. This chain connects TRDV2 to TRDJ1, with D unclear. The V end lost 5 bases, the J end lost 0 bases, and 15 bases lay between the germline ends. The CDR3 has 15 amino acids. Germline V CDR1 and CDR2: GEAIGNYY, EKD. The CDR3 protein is CACVGLGAYTDKLIF. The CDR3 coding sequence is TGTGCCTGTGTCGGGCTAGGGGCATACACCGATAAACTCATCTTT.

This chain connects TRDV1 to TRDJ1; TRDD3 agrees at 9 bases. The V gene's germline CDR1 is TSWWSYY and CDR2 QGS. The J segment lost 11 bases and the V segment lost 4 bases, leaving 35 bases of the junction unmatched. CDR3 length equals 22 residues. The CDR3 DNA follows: TGTGCTCTTGGGGTCACTGTTAGGTACTGGGGGACTGACGAAAATGAAAAGCAAAAGCTCATCTTT. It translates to CALGVTVRYWGTDENEKQKLIF.

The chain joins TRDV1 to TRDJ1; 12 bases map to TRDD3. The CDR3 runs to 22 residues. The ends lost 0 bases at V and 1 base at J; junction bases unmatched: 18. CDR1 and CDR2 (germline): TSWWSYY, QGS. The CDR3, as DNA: TGTGCTCTTGGGGAACTATGGCCCCTCTACTGGGGGATACTAGCCGTCACCGATAAACTCATCTTT. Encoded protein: CALGELWPLYWGILAVTDKLIF.

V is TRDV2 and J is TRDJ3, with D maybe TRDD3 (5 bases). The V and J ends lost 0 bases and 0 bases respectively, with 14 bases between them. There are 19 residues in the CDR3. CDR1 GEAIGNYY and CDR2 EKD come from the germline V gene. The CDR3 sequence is CACDTPGVTSSWDTRQMFF. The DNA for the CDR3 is TGTGCCTGTGACACCCCGGGGGTTACAAGCTCCTGGGACACCCGACAGATGTTTTTC.

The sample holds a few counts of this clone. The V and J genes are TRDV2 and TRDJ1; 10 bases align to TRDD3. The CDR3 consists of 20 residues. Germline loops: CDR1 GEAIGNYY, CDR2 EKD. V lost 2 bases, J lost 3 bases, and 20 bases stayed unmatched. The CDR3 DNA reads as TGTGCCTGTGACAGACTCGGTACTAAGGGGGATACGCAGTCTTCCGATAAACTCATCTTT. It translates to CACDRLGTKGDTQSSDKLIF.

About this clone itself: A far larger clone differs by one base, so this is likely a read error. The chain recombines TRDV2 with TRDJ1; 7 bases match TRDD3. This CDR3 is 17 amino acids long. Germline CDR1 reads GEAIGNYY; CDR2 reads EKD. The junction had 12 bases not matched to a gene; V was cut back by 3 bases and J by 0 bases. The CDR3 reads CACDAVLLGANTDKLIF. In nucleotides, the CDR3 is TGTGCCTGTGACGCCGTACTTCTGGGGGCTAACACCGATAAACTCATCTTT.

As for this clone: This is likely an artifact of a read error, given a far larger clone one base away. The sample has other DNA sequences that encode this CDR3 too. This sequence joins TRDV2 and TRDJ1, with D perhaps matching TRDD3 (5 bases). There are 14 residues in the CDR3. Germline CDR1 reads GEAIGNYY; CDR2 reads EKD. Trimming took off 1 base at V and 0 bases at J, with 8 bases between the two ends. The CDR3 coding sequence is TGTGCCTGTGACACTGTGGGGAACACCGATAAACTCATCTTT. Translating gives CACDTVGNTDKLIF.

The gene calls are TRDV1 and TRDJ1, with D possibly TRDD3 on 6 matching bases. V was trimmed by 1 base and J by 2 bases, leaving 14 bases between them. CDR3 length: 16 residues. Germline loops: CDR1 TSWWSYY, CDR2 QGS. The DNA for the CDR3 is TGTGCTCTTGGGGAACCCGTTGGGATATTAACCGATAAACTCATCTTT. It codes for CALGEPVGILTDKLIF.

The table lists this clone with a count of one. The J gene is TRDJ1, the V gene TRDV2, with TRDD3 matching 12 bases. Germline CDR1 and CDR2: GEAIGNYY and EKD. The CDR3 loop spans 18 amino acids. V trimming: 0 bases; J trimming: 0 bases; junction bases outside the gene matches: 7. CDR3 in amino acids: CACDTLLGDTTYTDKLIF. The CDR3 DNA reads TGTGCCTGTGACACCTTACTGGGGGATACAACTTACACCGATAAACTCATCTTT.

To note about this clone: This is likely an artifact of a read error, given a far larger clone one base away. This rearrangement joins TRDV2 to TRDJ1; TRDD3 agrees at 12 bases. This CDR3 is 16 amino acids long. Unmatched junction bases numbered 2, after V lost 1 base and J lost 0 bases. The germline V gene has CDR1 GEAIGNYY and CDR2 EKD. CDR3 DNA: TGTGCCTGTGACACACTGGGGGATACCAACACCGATAAACTCATCTTT. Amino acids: CACDTLGDTNTDKLIF.

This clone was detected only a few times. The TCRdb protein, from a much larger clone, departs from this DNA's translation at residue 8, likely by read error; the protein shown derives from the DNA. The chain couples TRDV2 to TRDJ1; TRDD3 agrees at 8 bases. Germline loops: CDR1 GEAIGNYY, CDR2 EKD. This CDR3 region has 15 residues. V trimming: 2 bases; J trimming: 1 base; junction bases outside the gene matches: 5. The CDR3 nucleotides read TGTGCCTGTGACAAACTGGGGGGCCGCACCGATAAACTCATCTTT. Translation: CACDKLGGRTDKLIF.

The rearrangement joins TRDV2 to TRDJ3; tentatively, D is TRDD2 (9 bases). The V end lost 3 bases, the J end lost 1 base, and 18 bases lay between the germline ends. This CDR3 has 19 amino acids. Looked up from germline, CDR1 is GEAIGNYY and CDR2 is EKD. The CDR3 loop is CACDPSYGGISWDTRQMFF. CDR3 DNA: TGTGCCTGTGACCCTTCCTACGGGGGGATATCCTGGGACACCCGACAGATGTTTTTC.

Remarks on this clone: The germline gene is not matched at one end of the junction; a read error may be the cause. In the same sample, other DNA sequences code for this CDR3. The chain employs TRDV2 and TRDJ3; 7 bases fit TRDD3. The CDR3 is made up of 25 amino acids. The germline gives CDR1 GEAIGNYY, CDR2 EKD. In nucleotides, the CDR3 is TGTGCCTGTGACACCGTGAGTGGATGGGGGACCCCGCTTCGTTTATCGTCCTGGGACACTCGACAGATGTTTTTC. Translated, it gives CACDTVSGWGTPLRLSSWDTRQMFF.

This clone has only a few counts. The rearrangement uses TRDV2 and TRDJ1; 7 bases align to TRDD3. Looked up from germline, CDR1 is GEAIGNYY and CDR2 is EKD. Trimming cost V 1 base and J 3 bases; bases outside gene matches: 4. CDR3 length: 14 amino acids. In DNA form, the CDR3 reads TGTGCCTGTGACACGCTGGGGGCGTCCGATAAACTCATCTTT. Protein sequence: CACDTLGASDKLIF.

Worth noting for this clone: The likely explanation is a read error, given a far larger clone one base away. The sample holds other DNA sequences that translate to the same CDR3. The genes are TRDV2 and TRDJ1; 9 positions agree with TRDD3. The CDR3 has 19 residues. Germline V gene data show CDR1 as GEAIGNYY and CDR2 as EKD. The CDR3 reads CACDTVARGYAGVTDKLIF. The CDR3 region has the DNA TGTGCCTGCGACACCGTTGCGAGGGGATACGCGGGTGTCACCGATAAACTCATCTTT.

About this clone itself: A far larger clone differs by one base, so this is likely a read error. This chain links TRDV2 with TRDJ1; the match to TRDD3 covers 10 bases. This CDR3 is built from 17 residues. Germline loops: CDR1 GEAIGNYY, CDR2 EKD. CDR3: CACGTVEGDTHTRKLIF. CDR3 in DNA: TGTGCCTGTGGCACCGTGGAGGGGGATACGCATACCCGTAAACTCATCTTT.

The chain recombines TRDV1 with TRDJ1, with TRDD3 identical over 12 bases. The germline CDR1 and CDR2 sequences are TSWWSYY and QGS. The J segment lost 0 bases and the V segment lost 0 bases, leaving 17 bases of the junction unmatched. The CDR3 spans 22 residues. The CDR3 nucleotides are TGTGCTCTTGGGGAACTTGTCCTTCCTCTGGGGGATACGCGCGGGTACACCGATAAACTCATCTTT. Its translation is CALGELVLPLGDTRGYTDKLIF.

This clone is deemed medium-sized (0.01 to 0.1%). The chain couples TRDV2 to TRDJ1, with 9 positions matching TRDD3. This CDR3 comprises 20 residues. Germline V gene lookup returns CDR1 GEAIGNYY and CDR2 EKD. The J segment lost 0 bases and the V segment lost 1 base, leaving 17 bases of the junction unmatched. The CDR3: CACDTLDKLGDPPHTDKLIF. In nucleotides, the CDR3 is TGTGCCTGTGACACGCTTGACAAACTGGGGGACCCGCCCCACACCGATAAACTCATCTTT.

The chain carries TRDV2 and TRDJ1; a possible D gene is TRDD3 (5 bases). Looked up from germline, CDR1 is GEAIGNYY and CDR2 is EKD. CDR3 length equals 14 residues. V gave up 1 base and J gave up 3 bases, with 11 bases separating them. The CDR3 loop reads CACDTVPLADKLIF. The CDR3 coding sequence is TGTGCCTGTGACACTGTCCCACTGGCCGATAAACTCATCTTT.

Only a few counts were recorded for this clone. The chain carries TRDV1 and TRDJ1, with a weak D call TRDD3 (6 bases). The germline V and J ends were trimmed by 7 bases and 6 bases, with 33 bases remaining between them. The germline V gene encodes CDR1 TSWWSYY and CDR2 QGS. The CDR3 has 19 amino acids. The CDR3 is CALEDAERGDPTWGYKLIF. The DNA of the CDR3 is TGTGCTCTTGAAGATGCCGAACGTGGGGACCCTACATGGGGATATAAACTCATCTTT.

This CDR3 is CACDNLGDQDDKLIF. The CDR3 region has the DNA TGTGCCTGTGATAATCTGGGGGATCAAGACGATAAACTCATCTTT. The chain has TRDV2 and TRDJ1, with TRDD3 identical over 9 bases. The V and J ends lost 4 bases and 4 bases, in that order; junction bases with no gene match: 9. The CDR3 spans 15 residues. Germline CDR1 reads GEAIGNYY; CDR2 reads EKD.

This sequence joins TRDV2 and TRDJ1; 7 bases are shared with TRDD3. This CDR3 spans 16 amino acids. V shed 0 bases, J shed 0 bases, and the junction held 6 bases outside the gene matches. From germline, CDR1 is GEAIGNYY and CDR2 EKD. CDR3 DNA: TGTGCCTGTGACACCGTTGGGGGACAGTACACCGATAAACTCATCTTT. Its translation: CACDTVGGQYTDKLIF.

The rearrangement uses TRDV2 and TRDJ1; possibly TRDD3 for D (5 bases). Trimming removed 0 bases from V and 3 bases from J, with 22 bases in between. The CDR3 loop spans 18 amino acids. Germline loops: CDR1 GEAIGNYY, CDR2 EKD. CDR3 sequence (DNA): TGTGCCTGTGACACCGTTTTGACCCCCGGGGAGGGGGCCGATAAACTCATCTTT. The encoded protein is CACDTVLTPGEGADKLIF.